This T cell receptor beta chain was observed in a study of OX40 agonist ivuxolimab in advanced cancers. Anyone with autoimmune disease history or systemic immunosuppression was excluded. V lost 2 bases to trimming and J lost 3 bases; unmatched junction nucleotides: 3. CDR1 is SGHDT and CDR2 is YYEEEE in the germline V gene. This CDR3 has 14 amino acids. Sequencing used immunoSEQ multiplex PCR; TCRdb keeps in-frame clones, though not all of them. The repertoire holds some 60,000 clones, with approximately 90% as singletons. The TCR sequence derives from an adult with an advanced solid tumor such as melanoma, head and neck, liver or kidney cancer. The V call is TRBV5-6, the J call TRBJ2-7; 9 positions agree with TRBD1. The sequencing here drew on CD4+ or CD8+ T cells sorted from blood, taken in a trial of the OX40 agonist ivuxolimab. CDR3 in amino acids: CASSLGQGYYEQYF. CDR3 coding DNA: TGTGCCAGCAGCTTAGGACAGGGGTACTACGAGCAGTACTTC.